The 7 T cell receptor beta chains reported below all come from one sample, sequenced in a study of blood T cell repertoires in COVID-19. The protocol was immunoSEQ multiplex PCR, while the TCRdb copy is restricted to in-frame clones and leaves out a portion. The repertoire includes around 300,000 clones, 88% of them detected once, and 9% to 9.5% sits in the top ten. Input material: peripheral blood. The receptors here all came from a man aged 18-30 years with active or convalescent COVID-19.

In nucleotides, the CDR3 is TGTGCCAGCAGCCCTACTGGACTAGCGGGGGAAGAGACCCAGTACTTC. This gives the protein CASSPTGLAGEETQYF. V gene TRBV3-1 (or the pseudogene TRBV3-2) combines with J gene TRBJ2-5; TRBD2 matches 13 bases. V was clipped by 4 bases and J by 3 bases; unmatched bases: 5. Germline CDR1 is LGHDT and CDR2 is YNNKEL (reference sequence). CDR3 length: 16 amino acids.

The chain links TRBV21-1 to TRBJ1-2. TRBV21-1 is noted as a pseudogene. This CDR3 is built from 16 residues. CDR3 protein: CASSLLRGTLCYGYTF. The CDR3 DNA follows: TGTGCCAGCAGCCTCCTCCGGGGAACCCTTTGCTATGGCTACACCTTC.

This chain uses TRBV4-1 with TRBJ2-6; tentative D call: TRBD2 (6 bases). Germline CDR1 and CDR2: MGHRA and YSYEKL. The CDR3 consists of 18 residues. The ends were cut back, 0 bases at V and 0 bases at J, with 12 bases in the middle. The CDR3 sequence: CASSQDPGLLSGANVLTF. In DNA, the CDR3 is TGCGCCAGCAGCCAAGACCCGGGACTCCTCTCTGGGGCCAACGTCCTGACTTTC.

This clone occurred once. The V call is TRBV7-2, the J call TRBJ1-2, with D tentatively TRBD1 (5 bases). Germline values: CDR1 SGHTA, CDR2 FQGNSA. V was clipped by 10 bases and J by 5 bases, with 17 bases between them. The CDR3 extends over 13 amino acids. CDR3 bases: TGTGCCACCCGACCCGGGGGAAGGTATGGCTACACCTTC. Amino acid sequence: CATRPGGRYGYTF.

This clone has a handful of counts. J is TRBJ1-6 and V is TRBV6-5; D is possibly TRBD1 (6 bases). Germline V gene lookup returns CDR1 MNHEY and CDR2 SVGAGI. CDR3 length equals 13 residues. V lost 6 bases, J lost 9 bases, and 12 bases lay in between. CDR3 bases: TGTGCCAGCAGGGGGGCAGGGTCTTCACCCCTCCACTTT. It encodes CASRGAGSSPLHF.

Concerning this clone itself: At the DNA level, this CDR3 is encoded by other sequences in the same sample as well. The genes are TRBV19 and TRBJ2-7; 10 bases agree with TRBD1. The CDR3 is 14 residues long. Germline loops: CDR1 LNHDA, CDR2 SQIVND (reference sequence). V lost 5 bases and J lost 2; bases outside the gene matches: 3. Written as DNA, the CDR3 is TGTGCCAGTAGTCCGGGACAGGGGACCTACGAGCAGTACTTC. Amino acids: CASSPGQGTYEQYF.

V and J are TRBV4-1 and TRBJ1-2; a possible D gene is TRBD1 (5 bases). In germline, CDR1 is MGHRA, CDR2 YSYEKL. CDR3 length equals 14 residues. With 0 bases removed from V and 6 bases from J, the gap between germline ends came to 11 bases. Here the CDR3 reads CASSQDQGVNGYTF. CDR3 coding DNA: TGCGCCAGCAGCCAAGATCAAGGGGTGAATGGCTACACCTTC.